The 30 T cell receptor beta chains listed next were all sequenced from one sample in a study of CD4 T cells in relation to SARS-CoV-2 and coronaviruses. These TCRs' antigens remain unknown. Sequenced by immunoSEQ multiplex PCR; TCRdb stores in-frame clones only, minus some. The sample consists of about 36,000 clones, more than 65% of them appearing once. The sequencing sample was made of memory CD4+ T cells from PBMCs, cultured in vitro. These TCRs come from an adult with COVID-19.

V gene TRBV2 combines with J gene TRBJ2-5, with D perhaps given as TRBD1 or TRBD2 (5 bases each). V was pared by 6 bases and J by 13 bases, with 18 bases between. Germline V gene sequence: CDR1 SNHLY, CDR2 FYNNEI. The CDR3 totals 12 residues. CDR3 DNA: TGTGCCAGCAGCGGGGACCTCACTACTGGGTACTTC. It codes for CASSGDLTTGYF.

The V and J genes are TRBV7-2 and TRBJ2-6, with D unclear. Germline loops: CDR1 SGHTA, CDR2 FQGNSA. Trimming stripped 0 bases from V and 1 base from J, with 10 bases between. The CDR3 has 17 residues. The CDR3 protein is CASSLAAAVSGANVLTF. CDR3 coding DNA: TGTGCCAGCAGCTTAGCGGCAGCTGTGTCTGGGGCCAACGTCCTGACTTTC. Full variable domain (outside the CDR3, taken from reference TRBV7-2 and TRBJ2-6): GAGVSQSPSNKVTEKGKDVELRCDPISGHTALYWYRQSLGQGLEFLIYFQGNSAPDKSGLPSDRFSAERTGGSVSTLTIQRTQQEDSAVYLCASSLAAAVSGANVLTFGAGSRLTVL.

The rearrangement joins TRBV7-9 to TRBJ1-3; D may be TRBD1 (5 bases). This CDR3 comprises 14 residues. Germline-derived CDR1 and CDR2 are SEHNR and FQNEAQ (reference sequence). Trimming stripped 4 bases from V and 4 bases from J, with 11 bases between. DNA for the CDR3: TGTGCCAGCAGCTGGGGGAGGGCAGGAAACACCATATATTTT. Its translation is CASSWGRAGNTIYF.

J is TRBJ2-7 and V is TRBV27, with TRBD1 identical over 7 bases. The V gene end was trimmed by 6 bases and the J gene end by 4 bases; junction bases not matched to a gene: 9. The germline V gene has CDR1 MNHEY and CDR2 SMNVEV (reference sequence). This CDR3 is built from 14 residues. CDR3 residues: CASRLFDREYEQYF. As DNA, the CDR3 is TGTGCCAGCAGACTGTTTGACAGGGAGTACGAGCAGTACTTC.

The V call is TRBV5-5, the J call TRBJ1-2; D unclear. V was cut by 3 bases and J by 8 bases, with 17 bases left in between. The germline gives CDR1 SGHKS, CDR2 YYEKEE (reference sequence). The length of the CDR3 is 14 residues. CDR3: CASSYLVQSQGYTF. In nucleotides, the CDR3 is TGTGCCAGCAGCTACTTGGTGCAGTCACAGGGCTACACCTTC.

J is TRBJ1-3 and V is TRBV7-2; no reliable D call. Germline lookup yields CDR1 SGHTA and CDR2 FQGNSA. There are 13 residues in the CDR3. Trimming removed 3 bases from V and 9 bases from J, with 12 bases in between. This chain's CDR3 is CASSFDSVRTIYF. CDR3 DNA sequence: TGTGCCAGCAGCTTTGACTCCGTTCGCACCATATATTTT.

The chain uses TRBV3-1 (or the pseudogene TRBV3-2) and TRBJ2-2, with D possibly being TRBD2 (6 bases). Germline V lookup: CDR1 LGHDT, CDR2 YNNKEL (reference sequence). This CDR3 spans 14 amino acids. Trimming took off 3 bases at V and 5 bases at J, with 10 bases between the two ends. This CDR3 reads CASSQGLPTGELFF. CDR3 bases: TGTGCCAGCAGCCAGGGACTCCCAACCGGGGAGCTGTTTTTT.

In nucleotides, the CDR3 is TGCACCGGGGGTGGCCACGAGCAGTACTTC. Its translation is CTGGGHEQYF. This chain joins TRBV1 and TRBJ2-7. TRBV1 is a documented pseudogene. The CDR3 contains 10 residues.

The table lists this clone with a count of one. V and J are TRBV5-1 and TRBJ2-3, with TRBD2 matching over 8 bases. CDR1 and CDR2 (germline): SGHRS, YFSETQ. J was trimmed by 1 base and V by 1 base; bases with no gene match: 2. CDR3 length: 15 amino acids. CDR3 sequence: CASSLLGLGTDTQYF. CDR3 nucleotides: TGCGCCAGCAGCTTGTTGGGACTAGGCACAGATACGCAGTATTTT.

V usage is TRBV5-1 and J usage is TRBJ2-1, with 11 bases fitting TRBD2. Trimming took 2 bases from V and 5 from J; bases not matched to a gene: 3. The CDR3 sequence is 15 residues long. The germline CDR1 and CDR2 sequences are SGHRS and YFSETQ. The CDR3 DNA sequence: TGCGCCAGCAGCTTCGGGACTAGCGGTGACAATGAGCAGTTCTTC. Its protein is CASSFGTSGDNEQFF.

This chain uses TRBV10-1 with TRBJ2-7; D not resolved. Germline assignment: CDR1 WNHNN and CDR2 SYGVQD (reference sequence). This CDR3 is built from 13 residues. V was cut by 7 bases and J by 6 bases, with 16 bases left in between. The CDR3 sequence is CASMRTLLGEQYF. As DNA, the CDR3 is TGCGCCAGCATGAGGACCCTCCTGGGCGAGCAGTACTTC.

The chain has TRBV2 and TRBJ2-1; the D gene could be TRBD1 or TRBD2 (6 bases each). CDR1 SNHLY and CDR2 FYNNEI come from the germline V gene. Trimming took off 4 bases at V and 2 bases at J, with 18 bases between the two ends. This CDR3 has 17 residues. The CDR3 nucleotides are TGTGCCAGCAGTGTGGAGGGACAACGGGCCGCCTACAATGAGCAGTTCTTC. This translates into CASSVEGQRAAYNEQFF. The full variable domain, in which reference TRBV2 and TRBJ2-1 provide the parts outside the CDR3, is EPEVTQTPSHQVTQMGQEVILRCVPISNHLYFYWYRQILGQKVEFLVSFYNNEISEKSEIFDDQFSVERPDGSNFTLKIRSTKLEDSAMYFCASSVEGQRAAYNEQFFGPGTRLTVL.

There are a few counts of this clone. The CDR3 loop reads CASSGLWTDEQYF. In nucleotides, the CDR3 is TGTGCCAGCAGTGGGCTATGGACTGACGAGCAGTACTTC. The rearrangement joins TRBV2 to TRBJ2-7; TRBD2 is a possible D gene (5 bases). Germline assignment: CDR1 SNHLY and CDR2 FYNNEI. The CDR3 spans 13 residues. The V end lost 4 bases, the J end lost 5 bases, and 12 bases lay between the germline ends.

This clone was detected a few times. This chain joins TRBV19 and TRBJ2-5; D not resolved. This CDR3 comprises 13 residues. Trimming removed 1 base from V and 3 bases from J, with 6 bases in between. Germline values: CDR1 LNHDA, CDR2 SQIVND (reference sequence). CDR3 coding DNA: TGTGCCAGTAGTATAGTGGGAAAAGAGACCCAGTACTTC. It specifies CASSIVGKETQYF. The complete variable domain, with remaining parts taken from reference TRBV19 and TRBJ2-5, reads DGGITQSPKYLFRKEGQNVTLSCEQNLNHDAMYWYRQDPGQGLRLIYYSQIVNDFQKGDIAEGYSVSREKKESFPLTVTSAQKNPTAFYLCASSIVGKETQYFGPGTRLLVL.

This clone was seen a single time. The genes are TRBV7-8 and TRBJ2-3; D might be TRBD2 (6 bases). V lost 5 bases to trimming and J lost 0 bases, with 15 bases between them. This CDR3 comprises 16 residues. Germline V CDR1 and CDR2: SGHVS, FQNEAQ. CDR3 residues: CASSRRDFSSTDTQYF. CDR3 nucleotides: TGTGCCAGCAGCAGGCGGGACTTTTCTAGCACAGATACGCAGTATTTT. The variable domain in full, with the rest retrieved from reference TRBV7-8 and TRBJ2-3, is GAGVSQSPRYKVAKRGQDVALRCDPISGHVSLFWYQQALGQGPEFLTYFQNEAQLDKSGLPSDRFFAERPEGSVSTLKIQRTQQEDSAVYLCASSRRDFSSTDTQYFGPGTRLTVL.

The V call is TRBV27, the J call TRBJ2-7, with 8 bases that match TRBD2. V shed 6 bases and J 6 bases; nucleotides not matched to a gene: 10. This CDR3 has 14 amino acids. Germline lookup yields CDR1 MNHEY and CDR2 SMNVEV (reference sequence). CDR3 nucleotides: TGTGCCAGCAGGGAGGGACTAGTATCGTCCGAGCAGTACTTC. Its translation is CASREGLVSSEQYF.

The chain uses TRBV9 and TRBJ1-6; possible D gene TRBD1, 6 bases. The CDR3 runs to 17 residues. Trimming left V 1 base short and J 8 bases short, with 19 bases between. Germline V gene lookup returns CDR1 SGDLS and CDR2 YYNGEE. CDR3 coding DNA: TGTGCCAGCAGCGTAAAGGCTGGGGGCCTTCTGGATTCACCCCTCCACTTT. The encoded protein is CASSVKAGGLLDSPLHF. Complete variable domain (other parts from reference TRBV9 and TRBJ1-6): DSGVTQTPKHLITATGQRVTLRCSPRSGDLSVYWYQQSLDQGLQFLIQYYNGEERAKGNILERFSAQQFPDLHSELNLSSLELGDSALYFCASSVKAGGLLDSPLHFGNGTRLTVT.

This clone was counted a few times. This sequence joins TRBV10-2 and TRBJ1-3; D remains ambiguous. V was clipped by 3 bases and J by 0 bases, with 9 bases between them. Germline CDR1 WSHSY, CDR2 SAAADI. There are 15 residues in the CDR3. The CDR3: CASSEREDSGNTIYF. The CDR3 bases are TGCGCCAGCAGTGAAAGGGAAGACTCTGGAAACACCATATATTTT.

The CDR3 here is CASSHRLAGVSYNEQFF. For the CDR3, the DNA is TGTGCCAGCAGTCATCGACTAGCGGGAGTCTCCTACAATGAGCAGTTCTTC. V and J are TRBV27 and TRBJ2-1, with 12 bases aligning to TRBD2. The V gene end was trimmed by 5 bases and the J gene end by 0 bases; junction bases not matched to a gene: 5. The CDR3 has 17 amino acids. Germline loops: CDR1 MNHEY, CDR2 SMNVEV (reference sequence).

In DNA form, the CDR3 reads TGCGCCAGCAGCCAAGATGGGGGGCCCCTTCAGGGATGGGAGACCCAGTACTTC. This translates into CASSQDGGPLQGWETQYF. The chain employs TRBV4-1 and TRBJ2-5; D possibly matches TRBD1 or TRBD2 (6 bases each). The germline V gene has CDR1 MGHRA and CDR2 YSYEKL. There are 18 residues in the CDR3. Trimming shortened V by 0 bases and J by 5 bases, and 22 bases separated the two germline ends.

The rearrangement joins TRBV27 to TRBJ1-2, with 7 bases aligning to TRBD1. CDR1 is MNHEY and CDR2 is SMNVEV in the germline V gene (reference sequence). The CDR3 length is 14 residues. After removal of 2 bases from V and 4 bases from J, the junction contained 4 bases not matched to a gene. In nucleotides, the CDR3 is TGTGCCAGCAGTTTAGACAGGGCTAGCTATGGCTACACCTTC. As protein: CASSLDRASYGYTF.

CDR3 amino acids: CASSLYRGTEAFF. The CDR3 DNA follows: TGTGCCAGCAGCCTATACAGGGGCACTGAAGCTTTCTTT. The chain couples TRBV6-5 to TRBJ1-1; the match to TRBD1 covers 7 bases. There are 13 residues in the CDR3. J gave up 4 bases and V 6 bases, and 5 bases lay outside the gene matches. CDR1 is MNHEY and CDR2 is SVGAGI in the germline V gene.

The DNA for the CDR3 is TGTGCCAGCAGCAAAGCCTTCTCCCTTCAGCGGAACTACAATGAGCAGTTCTTC. Its translation is CASSKAFSLQRNYNEQFF. The rearrangement joins TRBV21-1 to TRBJ2-1; the listed D gene, TRBD2, was not tested against the DNA. TRBV21-1 is designated a pseudogene. CDR3 length: 18 amino acids.

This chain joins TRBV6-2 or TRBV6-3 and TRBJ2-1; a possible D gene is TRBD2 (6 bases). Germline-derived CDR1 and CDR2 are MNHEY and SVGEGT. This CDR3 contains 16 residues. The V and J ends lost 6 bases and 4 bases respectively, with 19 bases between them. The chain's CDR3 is CASSTGPGLGYNEQFF. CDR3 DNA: TGTGCCAGCAGCACCGGTCCGGGACTGGGATACAATGAGCAGTTCTTC.

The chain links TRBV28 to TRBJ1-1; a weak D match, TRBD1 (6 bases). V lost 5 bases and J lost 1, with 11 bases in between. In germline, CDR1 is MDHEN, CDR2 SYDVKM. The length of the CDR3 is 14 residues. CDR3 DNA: TGTGCCAGCAGTAGGGACATAGGGAACACTGAAGCTTTCTTT. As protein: CASSRDIGNTEAFF.

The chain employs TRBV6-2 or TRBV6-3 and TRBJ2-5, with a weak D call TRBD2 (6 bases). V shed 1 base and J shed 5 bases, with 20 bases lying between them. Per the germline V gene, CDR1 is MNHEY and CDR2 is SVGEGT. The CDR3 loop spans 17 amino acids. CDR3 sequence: CASSYWGSGVAAETQYF. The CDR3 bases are TGTGCCAGCAGTTACTGGGGGTCGGGAGTCGCCGCGGAGACCCAGTACTTC.

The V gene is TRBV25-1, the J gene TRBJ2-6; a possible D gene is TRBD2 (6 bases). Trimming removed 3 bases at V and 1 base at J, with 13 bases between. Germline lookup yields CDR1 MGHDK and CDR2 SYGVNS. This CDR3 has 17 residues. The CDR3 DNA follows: TGTGCCAGCAGTGACTGGGGGGAGCTGTCTGGGGCCAACGTCCTGACTTTC. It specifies CASSDWGELSGANVLTF. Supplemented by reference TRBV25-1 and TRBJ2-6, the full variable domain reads EADIYQTPRYLVIGTGKKITLECSQTMGHDKMYWYQQDPGMELHLIHYSYGVNSTEKGDLSSESTVSRIRTEHFPLTLESARPSHTSQYLCASSDWGELSGANVLTFGAGSRLTVL.

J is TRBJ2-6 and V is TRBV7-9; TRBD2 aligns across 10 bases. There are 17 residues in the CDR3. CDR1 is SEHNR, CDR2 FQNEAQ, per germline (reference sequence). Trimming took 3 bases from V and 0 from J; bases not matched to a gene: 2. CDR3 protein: CASSFGLADSGANVLTF. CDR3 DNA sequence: TGTGCCAGCAGCTTTGGACTAGCGGACTCTGGGGCCAACGTCCTGACTTTC.

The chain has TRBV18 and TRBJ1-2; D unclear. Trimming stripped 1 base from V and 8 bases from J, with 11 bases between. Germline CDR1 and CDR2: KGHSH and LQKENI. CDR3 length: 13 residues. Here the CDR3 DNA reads TGTGCCAGCTCACCACGGACGGGAAGAGGCTACACCTTC. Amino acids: CASSPRTGRGYTF.

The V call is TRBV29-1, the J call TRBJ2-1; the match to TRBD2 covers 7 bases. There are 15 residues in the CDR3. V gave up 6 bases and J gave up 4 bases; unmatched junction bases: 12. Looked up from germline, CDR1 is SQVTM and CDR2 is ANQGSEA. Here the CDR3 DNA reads TGCAGCGTGGGCGGGGGAGAGGGGATATACAATGAGCAGTTCTTC. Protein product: CSVGGGEGIYNEQFF.